The 30 T cell receptor beta chains given below trace back to one sample, sequenced in a study of T cell responses to AZD1222 COVID-19 vaccine. Assay: immunoSEQ multiplex PCR; the TCRdb copy retains only in-frame clones and omits some. The repertoire has about 150,000 clones, over 85% of them found once; the top ten carry 1.5% to 2%. Material: peripheral blood, obtained on day 0 of AZD1222 vaccination. The receptors here all came from an adult in good health.

The genes are TRBV7-9 and TRBJ1-1, with D unclear. The V gene's germline CDR1 is SEHNR and CDR2 FQNEAQ (reference sequence). Trimming cost V 6 bases and J 5 bases, with 13 bases left between them. This CDR3 spans 13 amino acids. CDR3: CASSYDGRTEAFF. The CDR3 DNA is TGTGCCAGCAGTTATGATGGGCGAACTGAAGCTTTCTTT.

The V gene is TRBV10-3, the J gene TRBJ1-1, with 7 bases identical to TRBD1. CDR3 length: 14 amino acids. The germline CDR1 and CDR2 sequences are ENHRY and SYGVKD. V lost 2 bases, J lost 1 base, and 1 base stayed unmatched. This CDR3 reads CAISEGTANTEAFF. The CDR3, as DNA: TGTGCCATCAGTGAGGGGACAGCGAACACTGAAGCTTTCTTT.

The chain combines TRBV2 with TRBJ1-1; D gene ambiguous. Germline values: CDR1 SNHLY, CDR2 FYNNEI. The CDR3 loop spans 12 amino acids. Trimming took off 1 base at V and 3 bases at J, with 3 bases between the two ends. CDR3 in amino acids: CASSEVYTEAFF. The CDR3 DNA is TGTGCCAGCAGTGAAGTTTACACTGAAGCTTTCTTT.

By frequency in the sample, this clone is medium-sized (0.01 to 0.1%). This chain joins TRBV9 and TRBJ1-6; TRBD1 is a possible D gene (6 bases). Germline-derived CDR1 and CDR2 are SGDLS and YYNGEE. The CDR3 spans 15 residues. Trimming took off 0 bases at V and 10 bases at J, with 14 bases between the two ends. CDR3 sequence: CASSVADSLGSPLHF. The CDR3 DNA follows: TGTGCCAGCAGCGTAGCGGACAGCCTAGGATCACCCCTCCACTTT.

The CDR3 protein is CASSGRAPDTQYF. CDR3 in DNA: TGTGCCAGCAGCGGGAGGGCTCCAGATACGCAGTATTTT. The chain carries TRBV9 and TRBJ2-3, with TRBD2 as a possible D gene (6 bases). V lost 3 bases and J lost 4, with 9 bases in between. The CDR3 totals 13 residues. Per the germline V gene, CDR1 is SGDLS and CDR2 is YYNGEE.

The rearrangement links TRBV9 to TRBJ1-1, with no clear D. Trimming removed 4 bases from V and 8 bases from J, with 15 bases in between. The V gene's germline CDR1 is SGDLS and CDR2 YYNGEE. This CDR3 is built from 13 residues. CDR3: CASSLNSGLEAFF. CDR3 coding DNA: TGTGCCAGCAGCTTAAATAGCGGTTTAGAAGCTTTCTTT.

This clone was seen a few times. The rearrangement joins TRBV5-4 to TRBJ2-7; no clear D gene. CDR1 and CDR2 (germline): SGHNT, YYREEE (reference sequence). V was clipped by 4 bases and J by 4 bases, with 12 bases between them. CDR3 size: 13 residues. The CDR3 coding sequence is TGTGCCAGCAGCCTCGACGAATTATACGAGCAGTACTTC. This encodes CASSLDELYEQYF.

This clone turned up a few times. In DNA form, the CDR3 reads TGTGCCAGCAGTAGACAGGGAGACTATGGCTACACCTTC. It codes for CASSRQGDYGYTF. The rearrangement links TRBV6-5 to TRBJ1-2; 7 bases map to TRBD1. The CDR3 spans 13 residues. In germline, CDR1 is MNHEY, CDR2 SVGAGI. The trim removed 5 bases at V and 3 bases at J, leaving 3 bases unmatched.

The V and J genes are TRBV7-9 and TRBJ1-2; D is undetermined. The length of the CDR3 is 13 residues. The V and J ends lost 4 bases and 5 bases respectively, with 11 bases between them. From germline, CDR1 is SEHNR and CDR2 FQNEAQ (reference sequence). CDR3 in amino acids: CASSSPQMYGYTF. CDR3 coding DNA: TGTGCCAGCAGCTCACCCCAGATGTATGGCTACACCTTC.

The gene calls are TRBV19 and TRBJ1-2; a weak D match, TRBD1 (5 bases). The V end lost 6 bases, the J end lost 2 bases, and 16 bases lay between the germline ends. The CDR3 consists of 15 residues. Germline V gene data show CDR1 as LNHDA and CDR2 as SQIVND (reference sequence). The CDR3 reads CASRRGRGENYGYTF. CDR3 nucleotide sequence: TGTGCCAGTAGGCGGGGGAGAGGGGAGAACTATGGCTACACCTTC.

This chain connects TRBV19 to TRBJ2-1, with D unclear. The CDR3 runs 15 residues. In germline, CDR1 is LNHDA, CDR2 SQIVND (reference sequence). V shed 4 bases and J shed 2 bases, with 12 bases lying between them. The CDR3 loop is CASSTQDQAYNEQFF. In DNA form, the CDR3 reads TGTGCCAGTAGTACCCAGGACCAGGCCTACAATGAGCAGTTCTTC.

This rearrangement joins TRBV11-2 to TRBJ2-7, with a possible D match to TRBD2 (6 bases). The CDR3 runs to 13 residues. V dropped 4 bases and J dropped 0 bases, with 7 bases sitting between them. From germline, CDR1 is SGHAT and CDR2 FQNNGV. CDR3 bases: TGTGCCAGCAGCTCTAGCGTCTCCTACGAGCAGTACTTC. This sequence encodes CASSSSVSYEQYF.

This sequence joins TRBV6-5 and TRBJ2-3, with D possibly matching TRBD2 (5 bases). Per the germline V gene, CDR1 is MNHEY and CDR2 is SVGAGI. The CDR3 contains 16 residues. Trimming shortened V by 0 bases and J by 6 bases, and 16 bases separated the two germline ends. CDR3: CASSYSSSSPGDTQYF. The CDR3 coding sequence is TGTGCCAGCAGTTACTCGAGTAGCTCGCCGGGGGATACGCAGTATTTT.

This clone came up once. The CDR3 loop reads CASILGTGVVNTEAFF. Here the CDR3 DNA reads TGTGCCAGCATCCTCGGGACAGGCGTGGTGAACACTGAAGCTTTCTTT. The V and J genes are TRBV5-4 and TRBJ1-1, with 8 bases lining up with TRBD1. The CDR3 contains 16 residues. Germline CDR1 and CDR2: SGHNT and YYREEE (reference sequence). Trimming took 6 bases from V and 0 from J; bases not matched to a gene: 10.

The genes are TRBV11-2 and TRBJ1-1; D possibly corresponds to TRBD1 (5 bases). The V end was cut by 1 base, the J end by 3 bases, with 24 bases between. The CDR3 has 19 amino acids. Germline CDR1 reads SGHAT; CDR2 reads FQNNGV. The chain's CDR3 is CASSLVPGQGVGLHTEAFF. CDR3 bases: TGTGCCAGCAGCTTAGTACCGGGCCAGGGAGTGGGTCTACACACTGAAGCTTTCTTT.

The chain couples TRBV12-3 or TRBV12-4 to TRBJ2-7; 7 bases line up with TRBD1. This CDR3 spans 13 amino acids. The ends lost 1 base at V and 10 bases at J; junction bases unmatched: 7. CDR3 sequence: CASSLGPGTDQYF. CDR3 DNA sequence: TGTGCCAGCAGTTTAGGACCGGGGACAGATCAGTACTTC.

The chain couples TRBV27 to TRBJ2-2, with D possibly being TRBD2 (6 bases). Germline V CDR1 and CDR2: MNHEY, SMNVEV (reference sequence). The CDR3 is 13 amino acids. The V end was cut by 6 bases, the J end by 7 bases, with 12 bases between. The CDR3 bases are TGTGCCAGCAGCCGCGGCGGGGTCGGGGAGCTGTTTTTT. Its translation: CASSRGGVGELFF.

This clone was seen once. V gene TRBV5-4 combines with J gene TRBJ1-1; D is unresolved. The CDR3 sequence is 13 residues long. V lost 0 bases, J lost 5 bases, and 8 bases lay in between. Germline V gene sequence: CDR1 SGHNT, CDR2 YYREEE (reference sequence). The CDR3 region is CASSLGSRTEAFF. The CDR3 nucleotides read TGTGCCAGCAGCTTGGGATCGAGGACTGAAGCTTTCTTT.

The J gene is TRBJ2-1, the V gene TRBV27; possibly TRBD1 for D (5 bases). V was trimmed by 7 bases and J by 0 bases, leaving 13 bases between them. Germline CDR1 reads MNHEY; CDR2 reads SMNVEV (reference sequence). This CDR3 has 15 amino acids. The CDR3 sequence is CASTLDISSYNEQFF. CDR3 nucleotides: TGTGCCAGCACTTTGGACATCAGCTCCTACAATGAGCAGTTCTTC.

The chain joins TRBV29-1 to TRBJ1-2; perhaps TRBD1 as D (6 bases). The CDR3 loop spans 15 amino acids. Between the trimmed V and J ends, which lost 0 bases and 1 base, there was a span of 12 bases. CDR1 SQVTM and CDR2 ANQGSEA come from the germline V gene. This chain's CDR3 is CSVEDWAGVNYGYTF. For the CDR3, the DNA is TGCAGCGTTGAAGATTGGGCAGGGGTTAACTATGGCTACACCTTC.

This sequence joins TRBV10-3 and TRBJ2-7; the D call may be TRBD1 or TRBD2 (7 bases each). Trimming cost V 6 bases and J 4 bases, with 19 bases left between them. Per germline, CDR1 ENHRY and CDR2 SYGVKD. This CDR3 region has 15 residues. This CDR3 reads CAIRSTGAGEYEQYF. In DNA form, the CDR3 reads TGTGCCATCAGAAGTACAGGGGCGGGGGAGTACGAGCAGTACTTC.

The V gene is TRBV19, the J gene TRBJ1-5; 10 nucleotides line up with TRBD1. Germline V gene sequence: CDR1 LNHDA, CDR2 SQIVND (reference sequence). This CDR3 has 16 residues. Trimming took 7 bases from V and 3 from J; bases not matched to a gene: 9. DNA for the CDR3: TGTGCCAGTATCGCGGTGGGACAGGGGATCAATCAGCCCCAGCATTTT. Amino acids: CASIAVGQGINQPQHF.

This clone was found a few times. V is TRBV29-1 and J is TRBJ1-1, with D hard to call. Per the germline V gene, CDR1 is SQVTM and CDR2 is ANQGSEA. There are 11 residues in the CDR3. V was shortened by 7 bases and J by 2 bases, with 8 bases between the two germline ends. The CDR3 DNA follows: TGCAGCGGTACAGCTAACACTGAAGCTTTCTTT. This translates into CSGTANTEAFF.

This clone showed up just a few times. The V and J genes are TRBV7-2 and TRBJ1-3, with unresolved D. This CDR3 has 16 residues. Germline CDR1 reads SGHTA; CDR2 reads FQGNSA. Trimming removed 1 base from V and 0 bases from J, with 10 bases in between. CDR3 amino acids: CASSLGAASSGNTIYF. The DNA for the CDR3 is TGTGCCAGCAGCTTAGGGGCAGCCAGCTCTGGAAACACCATATATTTT.

CDR3 nucleotides: TGTGCCAGCAGCTTGTTTCCTACAGGCGACACTGAAGCTTTCTTT. Protein product: CASSLFPTGDTEAFF. The V call is TRBV7-9, the J call TRBJ1-1; a weak D match, TRBD1 (5 bases). The CDR3 contains 15 residues. CDR1 and CDR2 from the germline V gene are SEHNR and FQNEAQ (reference sequence). The germline V and J ends were trimmed by 3 bases and 3 bases, with 14 bases remaining between them.

The chain employs TRBV12-5 and TRBJ1-5; tentatively, D is TRBD1 (5 bases). The CDR3 spans 14 residues. Germline V CDR1 and CDR2: LGHNT, FRNRAP. The ends were cut back, 5 bases at V and 8 bases at J, with 16 bases in the middle. CDR3 residues: CASGLTGIREPQHF. In nucleotides, the CDR3 is TGTGCTAGTGGTCTAACAGGCATCCGGGAGCCCCAGCATTTT.

The V and J genes are TRBV7-9 and TRBJ2-1, with D unclear. The CDR3 totals 13 residues. V dropped 0 bases and J dropped 9 bases, with 9 bases sitting between them. Germline values: CDR1 SEHNR, CDR2 FQNEAQ (reference sequence). Here the CDR3 reads CASSLAVVFEQFF. The CDR3, as DNA: TGTGCCAGCAGCTTAGCTGTTGTCTTTGAGCAGTTCTTC.

The chain has TRBV6-5 and TRBJ1-1, with a weak D call TRBD1 (5 bases). Deletions cut 6 bases from V and 8 bases from J, with 19 bases between. Per the germline V gene, CDR1 is MNHEY and CDR2 is SVGAGI. This CDR3 comprises 14 residues. This chain's CDR3 is CASRVDTPKSEAFF. CDR3 nucleotide sequence: TGTGCCAGCAGGGTGGACACCCCGAAATCAGAAGCTTTCTTT.

In this sample, this clone turned up once. The V and J genes are TRBV28 and TRBJ2-2, with unresolved D. The CDR3 length is 15 residues. V was clipped by 3 bases and J by 4 bases, with 12 bases between them. In germline, CDR1 is MDHEN, CDR2 SYDVKM. CDR3 sequence (DNA): TGTGCCAGCAGTTTGAGTCAATCCGGCACCGGGGAGCTGTTTTTT. Translated: CASSLSQSGTGELFF.

This chain joins TRBV5-1 and TRBJ1-1, with no clear D. The CDR3 spans 14 residues. V dropped 4 bases and J dropped 1 base, with 11 bases sitting between them. Germline CDR1 and CDR2: SGHRS and YFSETQ. The DNA of the CDR3 is TGCGCCAGCAGCACCGACACCTCGAACACTGAAGCTTTCTTT. Translating gives CASSTDTSNTEAFF.